Below, 8 T cell receptor beta chains from the same sample are listed, as sequenced in a study of control samples from healthy donors and cancer patients. TCRdb keeps only in-frame clones here, not all; method: immunoSEQ multiplex PCR. Of tens of thousands of clones detected, around 90% appear once; the ten largest clones hold 1.7%. Sequencing was done on a sample of PBMCs. These receptors came from a man between 40 and 49 years old with colorectal cancer.

The chain is built from TRBV6-5 and TRBJ2-6; D uncertain. The V end was cut by 9 bases, the J end by 0 bases, with 9 bases between. There are 14 residues in the CDR3. Germline V gene lookup returns CDR1 MNHEY and CDR2 SVGAGI. The CDR3 bases are TGTGCCAGTCTAAAAAGCTCTGGGGCCAACGTCCTGACTTTC. Encoded protein: CASLKSSGANVLTF.

This chain joins TRBV7-2 and TRBJ1-6, with D perhaps matching TRBD1 (5 bases). Germline CDR1 reads SGHTA; CDR2 reads FQGNSA. V lost 5 bases and J 5 bases, leaving 22 bases between the germline ends. There are 18 residues in the CDR3. The CDR3 nucleotides are TGTGCCAGCAGCCTTAGGACAACTGTTCCTCCTAATAATTCACCCCTCCACTTT. Translating it yields CASSLRTTVPPNNSPLHF.

In its sample, this clone was seen once. The chain recombines TRBV19 with TRBJ1-5; D remains unclear. The CDR3 is 13 amino acids. CDR1 LNHDA and CDR2 SQIVND come from the germline V gene (reference sequence). V lost 6 bases and J lost 5, with 11 bases in between. In nucleotides, the CDR3 is TGTGCCAGTAGCAGCCAGACTTATCAGCCCCAGCATTTT. Protein product: CASSSQTYQPQHF. Filled out from reference TRBV19 and TRBJ1-5, the complete variable domain reads DGGITQSPKYLFRKEGQNVTLSCEQNLNHDAMYWYRQDPGQGLRLIYYSQIVNDFQKGDIAEGYSVSREKKESFPLTVTSAQKNPTAFYLCASSSQTYQPQHFGDGTRLSIL.

The chain links TRBV19 to TRBJ1-6; TRBD1 aligns across 7 bases. The J segment lost 5 bases and the V segment lost 5 bases, leaving 6 bases of the junction unmatched. The CDR3 contains 15 residues. Germline CDR1 and CDR2: LNHDA and SQIVND (reference sequence). In nucleotides, the CDR3 is TGTGCCAGTAGTTCCGGGACAGAAAATAATTCACCCCTCCACTTT. Residues: CASSSGTENNSPLHF.

This clone was seen just once. The genes are TRBV6-5 and TRBJ2-2, with 8 bases lining up with TRBD2. This CDR3 comprises 15 residues. Germline CDR1 and CDR2: MNHEY and SVGAGI. With 0 bases clipped from V and 7 bases from J, the junction kept 4 bases outside the gene matches. CDR3 sequence: CASSYSWSGGGELFF. The CDR3, as DNA: TGTGCCAGCAGTTACTCTTGGAGCGGGGGCGGGGAGCTGTTTTTT.

A single count supports this clone. The rearrangement joins TRBV5-5 to TRBJ1-1; TRBD1 aligns across 8 bases. Per the germline V gene, CDR1 is SGHKS and CDR2 is YYEKEE (reference sequence). The V gene end was trimmed by 0 bases and the J gene end by 5 bases; junction bases not matched to a gene: 12. CDR3 length: 17 amino acids. CDR3 sequence: CASSLVGQGEGRTEAFF. The CDR3 nucleotides read TGTGCCAGCAGCTTGGTAGGACAGGGAGAGGGGCGGACTGAAGCTTTCTTT.

The chain carries TRBV7-9 and TRBJ1-6, with no clear D. Trimming left V 1 base short and J 7 bases short, with 5 bases between. Per germline, CDR1 SEHNR and CDR2 FQNEAQ (reference sequence). The CDR3 runs 13 residues. The CDR3 bases are TGTGCCAGCAGCTTAGTACAAAATTCACCCCTCCACTTT. It translates to CASSLVQNSPLHF.

V gene TRBV18 combines with J gene TRBJ2-7, with 7 bases that match TRBD1. This CDR3 spans 17 amino acids. The junction had 12 bases not matched to a gene; V was cut back by 2 bases and J by 2 bases. Germline lookup yields CDR1 KGHSH and CDR2 LQKENI. The CDR3 spells CASSPSLKQGRTYEQYF. CDR3 in DNA: TGTGCCAGCTCACCAAGTTTAAAACAGGGGAGAACCTACGAGCAGTACTTC.